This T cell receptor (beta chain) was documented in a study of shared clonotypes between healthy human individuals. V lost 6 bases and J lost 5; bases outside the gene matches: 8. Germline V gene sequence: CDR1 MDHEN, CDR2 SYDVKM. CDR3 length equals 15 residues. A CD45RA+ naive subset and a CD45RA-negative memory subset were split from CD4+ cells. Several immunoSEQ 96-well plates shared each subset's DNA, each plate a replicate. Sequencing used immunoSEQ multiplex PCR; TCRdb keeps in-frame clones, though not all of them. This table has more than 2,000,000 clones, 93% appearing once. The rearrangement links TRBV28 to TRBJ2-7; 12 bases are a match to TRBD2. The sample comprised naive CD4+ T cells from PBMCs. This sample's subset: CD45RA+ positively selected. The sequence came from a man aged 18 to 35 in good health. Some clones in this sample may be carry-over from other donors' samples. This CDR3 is CASRRTSGRSHEQYF. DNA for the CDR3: TGTGCCAGCAGGCGAACTAGCGGGAGGTCCCACGAGCAGTACTTC.